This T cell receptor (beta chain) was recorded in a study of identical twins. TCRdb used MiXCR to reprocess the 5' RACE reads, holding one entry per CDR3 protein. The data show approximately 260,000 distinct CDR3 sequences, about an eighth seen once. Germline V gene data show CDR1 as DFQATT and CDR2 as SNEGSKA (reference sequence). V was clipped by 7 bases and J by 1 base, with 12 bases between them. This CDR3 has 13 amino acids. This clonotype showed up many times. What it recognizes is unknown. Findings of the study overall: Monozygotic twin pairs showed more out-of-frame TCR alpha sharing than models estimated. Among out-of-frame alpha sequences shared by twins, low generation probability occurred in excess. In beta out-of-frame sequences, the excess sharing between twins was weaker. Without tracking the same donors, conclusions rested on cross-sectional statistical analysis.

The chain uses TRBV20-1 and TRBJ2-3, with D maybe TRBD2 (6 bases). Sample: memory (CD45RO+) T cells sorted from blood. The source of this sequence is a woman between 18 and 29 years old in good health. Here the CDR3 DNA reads TGCAGTGTCTTGACTAGGGGCACAGATACGCAGTATTTT. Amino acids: CSVLTRGTDTQYF.